Below are 6 T cell receptor beta chains sequenced from a single sample in a study of CD8+ T cells in alopecia areata listed by TCRdb under 2018. The time point label for this specimen denotes: 4 weeks on oral tofacitinib. This specimen's treatment or condition label, per the study, means: oral pan-JAK inhibitor, 5-10 mg twice daily. Receptor libraries were prepared by the immunoSEQ multiplex PCR assay. To provide template for TCR sequencing, every sample had RNA extracted and reverse transcribed into cDNA. As stored in TCRdb, this immuneACCESS dataset retains in-frame rearrangements with V and J assigned. A fraction of the clones does not appear; measured against another copy, unresolved V genes explain less than half of the discrepancy, and the remainder lacks a known reason. Recorded for this sample are some 100,000 clones; roughly 60% of them occurred a single time. The ten largest make up around 30% of the sample.

Here the sequenced sample was CD8+ T cells sorted from blood, taken at week 4, from a patient treated with tofacitinib. These receptors all come from a human donor with alopecia areata.

This clone turned up a few times. CDR3 nucleotide sequence: TGTGCCAGCAGCGTAGCCCAGAGCTCCTACAATGAGCAGTTCTTC. Translated: CASSVAQSSYNEQFF. The V call is TRBV9, the J call TRBJ2-1; unclear D gene. Per germline, CDR1 SGDLS and CDR2 YYNGEE. This CDR3 has 15 amino acids. Deletions cut 0 bases from V and 0 bases from J, with 7 bases between.

V is TRBV4-1 and J is TRBJ1-2; 7 bases align to TRBD1. The CDR3 sequence is 15 residues long. The V gene end was trimmed by 7 bases and the J gene end by 5 bases; junction bases not matched to a gene: 13. CDR1 MGHRA and CDR2 YSYEKL come from the germline V gene. The CDR3 coding sequence is TGCGCCAGCACTCAGTATCTGGACAGGCATTATGGCTACACCTTC. Its protein product is CASTQYLDRHYGYTF.

This clone was recorded a few times. The chain has TRBV29-1 and TRBJ2-5; either TRBD1 or TRBD2 may supply D (7 bases each). The CDR3 totals 15 residues. Trimming took off 4 bases at V and 5 bases at J, with 20 bases between the two ends. Looked up from germline, CDR1 is SQVTM and CDR2 is ANQGSEA. For the CDR3, the DNA is TGCAGCGTTGGATTATGGGGAGGGGGCAGCGAGACCCAGTACTTC. Its translation: CSVGLWGGGSETQYF.

This clone was seen only a few times. The chain carries TRBV27 and TRBJ1-2; 7 nucleotides align to TRBD1. This CDR3 region has 15 residues. The germline gives CDR1 MNHEY, CDR2 SMNVEV (reference sequence). V dropped 6 bases and J dropped 8; count of bases not matched to a gene: 15. CDR3 sequence reads: CASSIDRALFVGYTF. In DNA form, the CDR3 reads TGTGCCAGCAGCATCGACAGGGCCCTATTTGTGGGCTACACCTTC.

This clone has more than one count but fewer than ten. The genes are TRBV29-1 and TRBJ2-3, with D hard to call. The CDR3 covers 12 residues. Germline CDR1 and CDR2: SQVTM and ANQGSEA. V was shortened by 0 bases and J by 4 bases, with 5 bases between the two germline ends. The CDR3 loop is CSVEEDPDTQYF. The CDR3 coding sequence is TGCAGCGTTGAAGAAGACCCAGATACGCAGTATTTT.

The chain couples TRBV15 to TRBJ2-7; D may be TRBD2 (6 bases). V was cut by 0 bases and J by 12 bases, with 15 bases left in between. The CDR3 loop spans 13 amino acids. Germline assignment: CDR1 LNHNV and CDR2 YYDKDF (reference sequence). CDR3 bases: TGTGCCACCAGCAGAGATCAGGACTACAAGCGGTACTTC. Translation: CATSRDQDYKRYF.